The text below deals with one TCR beta chain. This sample was included in a study of T cell changes during pregnancy in multiple sclerosis. Clones were sequenced by immunoSEQ multiplex PCR, and TCRdb holds only the in-frame ones, with some missing. Of approximately 92,000 clones in the sample, more than 85% were seen once. The CDR3 is 19 residues long. V lost 4 bases, J lost 3 bases, and 16 bases stayed unmatched. Germline V gene data show CDR1 as MGHRA and CDR2 as YSYEKL. The genes are TRBV4-1 and TRBJ2-7, with 12 positions matching TRBD2. Sequences were derived from peripheral blood, sampled in the first trimester of pregnancy. The sequence came from a female donor with multiple sclerosis, enrolled in a pregnancy study. The DNA of the CDR3 is TGCGCCAGCAGCCCCCTTCCGGGACTAGCGGGCCTTTTAGTCTACGAGCAGTACTTC. Amino acid sequence: CASSPLPGLAGLLVYEQYF.